This T cell receptor (beta chain) was documented in a study of blood T cell repertoires in COVID-19. The wider study: The samples span acute and convalescent COVID-19 from the United States, Italy and Spain. Sources were T cells, B-cell-depleted T cells, or PBMCs; the material itself was cDNA or gDNA.

Ten or more counts support this clone. Using immunoSEQ multiplex PCR, the repertoire was profiled, and TCRdb retains in-frame clones only, with some absent. The data show hundreds of thousands of clones, 65% to 90% seen once. The CDR3 has 14 amino acids. V was clipped by 5 bases and J by 1 base, with 6 bases between them. The germline V gene has CDR1 MNHEY and CDR2 SVGEGT. Membership in each cohort depended on participant-reported clinical history. The chain is built from TRBV6-2 or TRBV6-3 and TRBJ2-6; D remains unclear. The material sequenced was PBMCs or T cells enriched from blood (not recorded which). This TCR derives from a woman aged 40 to 55 with acute COVID-19. This chain's CDR3 is CASSPPSGANVLTF. The DNA for the CDR3 is TGTGCCAGCAGTCCCCCGTCTGGGGCCAACGTCCTGACTTTC.